This T cell receptor (beta chain) was captured by sequencing in a study of CXCR3-negative and CXCR3-positive naive CD8 T cells. Background on the study: Total TRB output reached about 130 million reads, about 1.5 +/- 0.3 million per library. Study results and caveats: Whereas both naive subsets had comparably high diversity, memory CD8+ cells had much lower diversity. More hydrophobic TRB CDR3s were found in CXCR3-positive naive cells than in CXCR3-negative naive cells. No difference in surface CD5 was seen between naive subsets, and TCR strength was inferred from TRB CDR3 properties.

Carrying UMI labels, the TRB cDNA libraries were prepared through 5' RACE. From the 5' RACE reads, TCRdb lists one entry per CDR3 protein and no DNA. The specimen's table records fewer than 140,000 distinct CDR3 sequences. Remarks on this clonotype: Its cognate antigen is unknown.

The CDR3 length is 16 residues. Looked up from germline, CDR1 is MNHEY and CDR2 is SMNVEV (reference sequence). CD45RO-CCR7+CD27+CD95- cells counted as naive CD8+ T cells. The sequence derives from a human donor in good health. Some clones in this sample may be carry-over from other donors' samples. The chain is built from TRBV27 and TRBJ2-7; TCRdb picks TRBD1, but there is no DNA to check that call. Sequencing input: naive CXCR3+ CD8+ T cells from blood. Noted subset: CD45RO-CCR7+CD27+CD95- naive CD8+ T cells expressing CXCR3 (TNR3+). CDR3 sequence reads: CASSLNMEEGAYEQYF.